This T cell receptor beta chain was retrieved from a study of blood T cell repertoires in COVID-19. Study summary: Nucleic acid was either cDNA or gDNA, and it came from T cells, B-cell-depleted T cells, or PBMCs.

As processed by the authors: Reference gene primers were amplified, and this amplification served to estimate nucleated cell counts. Assay: immunoSEQ multiplex PCR; the TCRdb copy retains only in-frame clones and omits some. The V and J calls and clone size come from that table; D and trimming were worked out from the DNA. Here the sample spans tens of thousands of clones, around 92% being singletons. Trimming removed 6 bases from V and 7 bases from J; junction bases left unmatched: 10. Per germline, CDR1 MNHEY and CDR2 SVGAGI. The CDR3 loop spans 15 amino acids. Input material: peripheral blood. The chain is built from TRBV6-5 and TRBJ1-4; 8 bases map to TRBD1. This clonotype was obtained from a man aged 50 or older with active COVID-19. The DNA for the CDR3 is TGTGCCAGCAGATTTTCCGGGACAGGTTTTGAAAAACTGTTTTTT. Its translation: CASRFSGTGFEKLFF.